This T cell receptor (beta chain) was sequenced during a study of cytomegalovirus exposure and HLA in healthy donors. 60 Vbeta and 13 Jbeta primers were used in PCR. Profiling relied on immunoSEQ multiplex PCR, and the TCRdb table lists in-frame clones only, not all of them. This table holds around 150,000 clones, approximately 60% found once. The donors, nominally healthy at sampling, likely had unrecorded immune exposures. A word on this clone: Its cognate antigen is unknown.

Germline assignment: CDR1 SEHNR and CDR2 FQNEAQ (reference sequence). The length of the CDR3 is 12 residues. V was pared by 6 bases and J by 5 bases, with 10 bases between. Broader study findings: For most TCR beta V segments, an earlier analysis put the productive rate at about 90% or about 30% of the time. Versus the roughly 690-donor mean, an Asian-associated ancestry cluster reportedly showed fewer N-insertions in a later analysis. With later analysis, a missense DCLRE1C variant became linked to TCR beta V- and J-gene trimming.

The rearrangement uses TRBV7-9 and TRBJ2-5, with a possible D match to TRBD1 (5 bases). What was sequenced was PBMCs. The clonotype was recovered from a woman aged 40-49 years in good health and CMV-seronegative. The CDR3 DNA reads TGTGCCAGCAGTTCTAACAGGGAGACCCAGTACTTC. It translates to CASSSNRETQYF.